This TCR beta chain was retrieved from a study of CD8 T cells in ankylosing spondylitis. Study-level findings and limits: Ankylosing spondylitis blood seemed to carry a telltale TCR beta motif made of fewer than 10 highly homologous variants.

In this sample, this clonotype turned up many times. Its antigen is not known. TCRdb analysed the 5' RACE reads with MiXCR anew, one entry per CDR3 protein. The sample lists around 490,000 distinct CDR3 sequences, roughly 5.3% occurring once. The CDR3 extends over 15 amino acids. Germline V gene lookup returns CDR1 SEHNR and CDR2 FQNEAQ (reference sequence). Between the trimmed V and J ends, which lost 5 bases and 2 bases, there was a span of 16 bases. The sequencing input was blood, either unsorted or a sorted T cell fraction (not recorded which). V is TRBV7-9 and J is TRBJ2-7; possibly TRBD1 or TRBD2 for D (5 bases each). This receptor was obtained from a male donor with ankylosing spondylitis. CDR3: CASSRGTLNPYEQYF. The CDR3 DNA sequence: TGTGCCAGCAGCCGTGGGACGTTGAACCCCTACGAGCAGTACTTC.